This T cell receptor (beta chain) derives from a study of T-cell memory formation after mild COVID-19. Study as a whole: Across donors, TCR clusters were largely donor specific.

TCRdb used MiXCR to reprocess the 5' RACE reads, holding one entry per CDR3 protein. Counted here are fewer than 300,000 distinct CDR3 sequences, approximately 15% occurring once; the ten biggest clones make up approximately 20%. Sequencing input: PBMCs or a T cell subset sorted from them (not recorded which). The receptor's source is a young man who had mild COVID-19 (a few samples of this study predate the infection). Cell type and time point are not known.

The CDR3 nucleotides read TGTGCCAGCTCCGGGGCGGCACACACAGATACGCAGTATTTT. It codes for CASSGAAHTDTQYF. The V call is TRBV18, the J call TRBJ2-3; D could derive from TRBD1 or TRBD2 (5 bases each). The CDR3 spans 14 residues. Trimming pared 6 bases from V and 2 bases from J, leaving 12 bases between. Germline V gene data show CDR1 as KGHSH and CDR2 as LQKENI.